The present T cell receptor beta chain was sequenced within a study of cytomegalovirus exposure and HLA in healthy donors. Per germline, CDR1 SGHNT and CDR2 YENEEA. The ends were cut back, 0 bases at V and 4 bases at J, with 15 bases in the middle. The CDR3 consists of 16 residues. General study results and limits: In a later analysis, a genetic analysis reported fewer productive-TCR N-insertions in an Asian-associated ancestry cluster than the cohort average. Specificity of a few CMV-associated chains for CMV antigens was verified in vitro.

Healthy bone marrow donors supplied every sample. Primers for the PCR totalled 60 Vbeta and 13 Jbeta. The protocol was immunoSEQ multiplex PCR, while the TCRdb copy is restricted to in-frame clones and leaves out a portion. The data hold under 200,000 clones, with 84% observed a single time. Note on this clone: Its matching antigen is unknown.

The V gene is TRBV11-3, the J gene TRBJ1-2; D is uncertain. The receptor was derived from a man aged 30 to 45 in good health and CMV-seronegative. The sample taken for sequencing was PBMCs. The CDR3 nucleotides read TGTGCCAGCAGCTTAGATCGTGGGCAGTTGGGCTATGGCTACACCTTC. Encoded protein: CASSLDRGQLGYGYTF.